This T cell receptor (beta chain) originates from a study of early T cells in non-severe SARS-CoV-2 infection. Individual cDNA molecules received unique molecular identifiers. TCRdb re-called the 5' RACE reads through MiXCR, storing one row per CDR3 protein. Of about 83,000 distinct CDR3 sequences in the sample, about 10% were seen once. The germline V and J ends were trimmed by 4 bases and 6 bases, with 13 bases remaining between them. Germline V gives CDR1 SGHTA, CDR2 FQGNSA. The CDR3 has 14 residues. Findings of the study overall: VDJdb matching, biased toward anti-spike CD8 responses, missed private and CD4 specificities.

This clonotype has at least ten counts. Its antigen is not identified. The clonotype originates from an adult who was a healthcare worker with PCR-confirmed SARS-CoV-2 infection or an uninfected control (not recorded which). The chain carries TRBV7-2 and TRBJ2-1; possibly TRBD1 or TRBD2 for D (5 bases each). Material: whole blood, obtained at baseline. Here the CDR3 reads CASSSYGTSNEQFF. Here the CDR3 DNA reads TGTGCCAGCAGCTCCTACGGGACCTCCAATGAGCAGTTCTTC. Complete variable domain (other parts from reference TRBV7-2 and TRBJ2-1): GAGVSQSPSNKVTEKGKDVELRCDPISGHTALYWYRQSLGQGLEFLIYFQGNSAPDKSGLPSDRFSAERTGGSVSTLTIQRTQQEDSAVYLCASSSYGTSNEQFFGPGTRLTVL.